This T cell receptor (beta chain) was sequenced for a study of cytomegalovirus exposure and HLA in healthy donors. Findings of the study overall: According to a subsequent analysis, TCR clusters from the first cohort were inclined to appear together in the roughly 110 validation repertoires.

Regarding this clone: The target antigen is unknown.

Data came from immunoSEQ multiplex PCR; TCRdb stores just in-frame clones and leaves some out. In the table there are 200,000 or so clones, around 84% of which are singletons. Germline CDR1 SEHNR, CDR2 FQNEAQ (reference sequence). The CDR3 has 15 residues. Trimming removed 5 bases from V and 4 bases from J; junction bases left unmatched: 9. The specimen was PBMCs. The clonotype originates from a woman aged 25-40 years in good health and CMV-seropositive. The chain recombines TRBV7-9 with TRBJ2-5; 8 nucleotides match TRBD1. CDR3 protein: CASSLTGGVRETQYF. The CDR3 DNA is TGTGCCAGCAGCCTCACAGGGGGTGTAAGAGAGACCCAGTACTTC.